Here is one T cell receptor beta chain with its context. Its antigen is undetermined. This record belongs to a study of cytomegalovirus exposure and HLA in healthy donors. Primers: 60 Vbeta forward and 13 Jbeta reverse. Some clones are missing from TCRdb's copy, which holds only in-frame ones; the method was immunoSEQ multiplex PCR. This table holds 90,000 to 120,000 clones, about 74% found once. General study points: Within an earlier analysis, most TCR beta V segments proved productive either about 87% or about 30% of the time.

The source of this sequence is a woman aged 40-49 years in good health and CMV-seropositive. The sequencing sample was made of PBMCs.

The CDR3 spells CATSRGAGRGSGELFF. The CDR3 DNA follows: TGTGCCACCAGCAGAGGGGCGGGCAGGGGATCCGGGGAGCTGTTTTTT. The V and J genes are TRBV15 and TRBJ2-2, with D perhaps matching TRBD1 (6 bases). The CDR3 runs 16 residues. CDR1 is LNHNV, CDR2 YYDKDF, per germline (reference sequence). V lost 1 base and J 6 bases, leaving 15 bases between the germline ends.